Each of the 19 T cell receptor beta chains below was sequenced from the same sample in a study of tissue T cells after allogeneic stem cell transplantation. TCRdb's table, derived via immunoSEQ multiplex PCR, lists solely in-frame clones and lacks some. The repertoire has 3,500 to 4,500 clones, about three quarters of them found once; the top ten carry 10%. Sequencing used left colon tissue, obtained at autopsy. These receptors were taken from a woman aged 18-55 years with breast cancer.

This clone rates as large (0.1 to 1%). This chain uses TRBV4-2 with TRBJ1-3; D is ambiguous. This CDR3 has 17 residues. The V and J ends lost 4 bases and 0 bases respectively, with 16 bases between them. CDR1 and CDR2 from the germline V gene are LGHNA and YNFKEQ. This CDR3 is CASSPTSNVNSGNTIYF. The CDR3 DNA reads as TGTGCCAGCAGCCCGACTAGTAACGTAAACTCTGGAAACACCATATATTTT.

With respect to this clone: Other DNA sequences in this specimen translate into the identical CDR3. The chain is built from TRBV10-1 and TRBJ2-5; tentatively, D is TRBD1 (5 bases). V was cut by 7 bases and J by 5 bases, with 17 bases left in between. The length of the CDR3 is 14 residues. CDR1 and CDR2 (germline): WNHNN, SYGVQD (reference sequence). The CDR3 sequence: CASTFGPGNETQYF. The CDR3 DNA sequence: TGCGCCAGCACCTTCGGACCAGGGAATGAGACCCAGTACTTC.

The chain recombines TRBV30 with TRBJ1-2, with 8 bases aligning to TRBD1. The ends lost 3 bases at V and 4 bases at J; junction bases unmatched: 10. CDR3 length: 15 amino acids. The V gene's germline CDR1 is GTSNPN and CDR2 SVGIG (reference sequence). The CDR3 bases are TGTGCCTGGAGCCCCTTGGACAGGGAAGCCTATGGCTACACCTTC. Translation gives CAWSPLDREAYGYTF. Full variable domain (outside the CDR3, taken from reference TRBV30 and TRBJ1-2): SQTIHQWPATLVQPVGSPLSLECTVEGTSNPNLYWYRQAAGRGLQLLFYSVGIGQISSEVPQNLSASRPQDRQFILSSKKLLLSDSGFYLCAWSPLDREAYGYTFGSGTRLTVV.

The V gene is TRBV16, the J gene TRBJ2-5; D possibly corresponds to TRBD2 (6 bases). CDR3 length: 14 residues. Trimming pared 0 bases from V and 3 bases from J, leaving 8 bases between. Germline assignment: CDR1 KGHSY and CDR2 FQNENV. The CDR3 sequence is CASSQSTGEETQYF. For the CDR3, the DNA is TGTGCCAGCAGCCAATCTACGGGGGAAGAGACCCAGTACTTC.

This clone showed up just once. The chain couples TRBV23-1 to TRBJ2-6; the D is unclear. TRBV23-1 is filed as an ORF, its function uncertain. Trimming removed 0 bases from V and 0 bases from J, with 12 bases in between. The length of the CDR3 is 18 residues. The CDR3: CASSQSYRLSSGANVLTF. The DNA of the CDR3 is TGCGCCAGCAGTCAATCGTATAGGCTCAGCTCTGGGGCCAACGTCCTGACTTTC.

The chain uses TRBV13 and TRBJ2-7; the match to TRBD1 covers 7 bases. Germline trimming cut 5 bases from V and 7 bases from J; bases unmatched to any gene: 5. CDR3 length: 12 amino acids. Germline V gene lookup returns CDR1 PRHDT and CDR2 FYEKMQ (reference sequence). The CDR3: CASSLQGKEQYF. In DNA form, the CDR3 reads TGTGCCAGCAGCCTACAGGGGAAAGAGCAGTACTTC.

In this sample, this clone turned up a few times. The V call is TRBV7-2, the J call TRBJ2-5; TRBD2 might be the D (5 bases). Germline V gives CDR1 SGHTA, CDR2 FQGNSA. V was clipped by 2 bases and J by 5 bases, with 12 bases between them. The CDR3 length is 14 residues. In DNA, the CDR3 is TGTGCCAGCAGCTTAAACGCGGGTGAGGAGACCCAGTACTTC. Encoded protein: CASSLNAGEETQYF.

The rearrangement links TRBV5-1 to TRBJ2-1; TRBD2 agrees at 8 bases. V lost 1 base, J lost 7 bases, and 22 bases stayed unmatched. The CDR3 is 20 amino acids. Germline assignment: CDR1 SGHRS and CDR2 YFSETQ. CDR3 DNA: TGCGCCAGCAGCTTGTTGTCGTTTCGGGCCGGGGTCGGGACTAGGAATGAGCAGTTCTTC. This gives the protein CASSLLSFRAGVGTRNEQFF.

The genes are TRBV7-2 and TRBJ1-2; D call uncertain. This CDR3 has 13 amino acids. The germline gives CDR1 SGHTA, CDR2 FQGNSA. Trimming took 1 base from V and 5 from J, leaving 8 bases between them. This chain's CDR3 is CASSLGVGYGYTF. The CDR3 nucleotides read TGTGCCAGCAGCTTAGGTGTGGGGTATGGCTACACCTTC.

The genes are TRBV6-5 and TRBJ2-5, with 8 bases fitting TRBD1. Germline V gene lookup returns CDR1 MNHEY and CDR2 SVGAGI. This CDR3 has 14 residues. The ends lost 5 bases at V and 1 base at J; junction bases unmatched: 3. CDR3 residues: CASSPDRAQETQYF. The CDR3 nucleotides are TGTGCCAGCAGTCCGGACAGGGCCCAAGAGACCCAGTACTTC.

The V gene is TRBV25-1, the J gene TRBJ2-2, with D hard to call. V was cut by 1 base and J by 2 bases, with 5 bases left in between. In germline, CDR1 is MGHDK, CDR2 SYGVNS. This CDR3 has 14 residues. CDR3 region: CASSESANTGELFF. The CDR3 coding sequence is TGTGCCAGCAGTGAATCGGCCAACACCGGGGAGCTGTTTTTT.

The chain couples TRBV12-5 to TRBJ2-5; possible D gene TRBD1, 6 bases. Germline-derived CDR1 and CDR2 are LGHNT and FRNRAP. The V and J ends lost 8 bases and 4 bases respectively, with 20 bases between them. CDR3 length: 15 residues. The DNA of the CDR3 is TGTGCTAGTTCCTCCTCAGGACCAGGGGTAGAGACCCAGTACTTC. Translated: CASSSSGPGVETQYF.

The chain recombines TRBV18 with TRBJ2-1; D gene uncertain. Looked up from germline, CDR1 is KGHSH and CDR2 is LQKENI. The CDR3 is 12 residues long. V gave up 6 bases and J gave up 10 bases, with 13 bases separating them. This CDR3 is CASSSDINEQFF. For the CDR3, the DNA is TGTGCCAGCTCCTCAGATATCAACGAGCAGTTCTTC.

This clone showed up just once. Relative to the germline gene, one junction end is altered; a read error may explain this. The rearrangement links TRBV3-1 (or the pseudogene TRBV3-2) to TRBJ2-2; TRBD2 might be the D (6 bases). The CDR3 runs 14 residues. The germline gives CDR1 LGHDT, CDR2 YNNKEL (reference sequence). In DNA, the CDR3 is TGTGCCAGCAGCCTCCGTAGACGGGACGGGGGGCTGTTTTTT. It codes for CASSLRRRDGGLFF.

A few counts support this clone. DNA for the CDR3: TGCGCCAGCAGCTTGGGGTTTAGCAATCAGCCCCAGCATTTT. It translates to CASSLGFSNQPQHF. The chain recombines TRBV5-1 with TRBJ1-5; D uncertain. V dropped 0 bases and J dropped 0 bases, with 4 bases sitting between them. Germline V lookup: CDR1 SGHRS, CDR2 YFSETQ. The CDR3 runs 14 residues.

This sequence joins TRBV2 and TRBJ2-5; 7 bases match TRBD1. V gave up 7 bases and J gave up 5 bases; unmatched junction bases: 16. Germline values: CDR1 SNHLY, CDR2 FYNNEI. The CDR3 sequence is 16 residues long. CDR3 nucleotides: TGTGCCAGCACCCCTAGCCGACAGGGTGGGGGCGAGACCCAGTACTTC. It yields the protein CASTPSRQGGGETQYF.

This clone was recorded only once. The chain joins TRBV14 to TRBJ1-6; tentatively, D is TRBD1 (5 bases). The CDR3 has 16 amino acids. Trimming took 1 base from V and 8 from J, leaving 15 bases between them. Germline V gene sequence: CDR1 SGHDN, CDR2 FVKESK. The CDR3 DNA reads TGTGCCAGCAGCCAAGCGCCTCGGGGCGGCTATTCACCCCTCCACTTT. It yields the protein CASSQAPRGGYSPLHF.

V is TRBV3-1 (or the pseudogene TRBV3-2) and J is TRBJ1-2, with 11 bases identical to TRBD1. V gave up 7 bases and J gave up 7 bases; unmatched junction bases: 11. Germline V gene lookup returns CDR1 LGHDT and CDR2 YNNKEL (reference sequence). The CDR3 spans 15 residues. CDR3: CASTRGWTGGSGYTF. The CDR3 DNA is TGTGCCAGCACCCGAGGTTGGACAGGGGGCTCTGGCTACACCTTC.

The chain employs TRBV27 and TRBJ1-5, with TRBD1 matching 9 bases. The germline V gene encodes CDR1 MNHEY and CDR2 SMNVEV (reference sequence). The CDR3 has 16 amino acids. J was trimmed by 7 bases and V by 5 bases; bases with no gene match: 12. CDR3 amino acids: CASSPSTGGEGQPQHF. For the CDR3, the DNA is TGTGCCAGCAGTCCGTCGACAGGGGGTGAAGGGCAGCCCCAGCATTTT.